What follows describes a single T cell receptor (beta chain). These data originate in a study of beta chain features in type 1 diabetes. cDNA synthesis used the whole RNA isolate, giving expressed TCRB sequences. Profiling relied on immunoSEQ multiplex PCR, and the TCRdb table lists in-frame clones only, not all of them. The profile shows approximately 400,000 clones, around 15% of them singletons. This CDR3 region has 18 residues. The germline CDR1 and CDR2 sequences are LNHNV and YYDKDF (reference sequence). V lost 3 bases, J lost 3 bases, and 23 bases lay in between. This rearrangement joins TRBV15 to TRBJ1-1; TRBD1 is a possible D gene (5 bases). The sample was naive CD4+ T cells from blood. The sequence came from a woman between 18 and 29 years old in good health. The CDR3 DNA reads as TGTGCCACCAGCAGTCCATTCAGGGCGGGGTTTTTGGACACTGAAGCTTTCTTT. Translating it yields CATSSPFRAGFLDTEAFF.